This is a list of T cell receptor beta chains from one sample in a study of blood T cell repertoires in COVID-19. Generated by immunoSEQ multiplex PCR, the TCRdb table keeps only in-frame clones and is missing some. The sample records tens of thousands of clones, roughly four fifths being singletons. The sequenced material came from peripheral blood. These receptors came from a human donor in a cohort sampled during active COVID-19. CDR3s include the opening cysteine and the closing phenylalanine or tryptophan. A D gene is named only where the DNA matches it firmly.

V	D	J	CDR3
TRBV11-2	-	TRBJ2-1	CASSLVRGRKGEQFF
TRBV5-6	TRBD2	TRBJ2-3	CASRKRGGTDTQYF
TRBV6-5	TRBD1	TRBJ1-1	CASSYSVTGGSTEAFF
TRBV18	TRBD2	TRBJ2-1	CASSPGGRGGANEQFF
TRBV7-9	TRBD1	TRBJ2-1	CASSSGQGVSYNEQFF
TRBV25-1	TRBD1	TRBJ1-1	CASKRQGWNTEAFF
TRBV7-2	-	TRBJ1-1	CASRDFMNTEAFF
TRBV7-9	-	TRBJ2-7	CASSWALSSYEQYF
TRBV5-1	TRBD1	TRBJ1-6	CASSTGQEDSPLHF
TRBV14	TRBD1	TRBJ2-7	CASSPGQGAYEQYF
TRBV7-9	-	TRBJ2-3	CASSPGSDTQYF
TRBV7-2	-	TRBJ2-7	CASSSRQASYEQYF